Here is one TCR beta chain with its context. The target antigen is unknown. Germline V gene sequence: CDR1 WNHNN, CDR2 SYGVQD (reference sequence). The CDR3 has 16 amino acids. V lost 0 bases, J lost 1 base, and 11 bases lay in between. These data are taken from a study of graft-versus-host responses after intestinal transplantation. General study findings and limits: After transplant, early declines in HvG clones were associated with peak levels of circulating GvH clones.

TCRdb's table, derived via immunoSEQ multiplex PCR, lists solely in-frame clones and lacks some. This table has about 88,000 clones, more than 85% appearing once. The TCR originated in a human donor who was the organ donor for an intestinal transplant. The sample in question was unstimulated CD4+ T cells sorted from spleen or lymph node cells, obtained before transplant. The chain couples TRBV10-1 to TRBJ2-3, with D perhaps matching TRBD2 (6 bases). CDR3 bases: TGCGCCAGCAGTGAGTCGTCGACGGGGGGCACAGATACGCAGTATTTT. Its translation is CASSESSTGGTDTQYF.